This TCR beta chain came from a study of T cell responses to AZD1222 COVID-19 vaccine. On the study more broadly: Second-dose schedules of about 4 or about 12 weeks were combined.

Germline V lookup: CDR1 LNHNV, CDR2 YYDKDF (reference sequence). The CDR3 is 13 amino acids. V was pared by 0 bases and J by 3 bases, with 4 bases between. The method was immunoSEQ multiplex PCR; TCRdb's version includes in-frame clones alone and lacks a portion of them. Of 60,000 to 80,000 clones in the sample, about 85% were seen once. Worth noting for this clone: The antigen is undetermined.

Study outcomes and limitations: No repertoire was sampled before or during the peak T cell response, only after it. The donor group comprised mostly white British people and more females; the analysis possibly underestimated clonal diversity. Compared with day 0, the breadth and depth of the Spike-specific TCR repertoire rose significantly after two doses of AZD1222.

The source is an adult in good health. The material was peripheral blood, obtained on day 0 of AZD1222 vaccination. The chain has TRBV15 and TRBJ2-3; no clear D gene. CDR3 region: CATSRDGTDTQYF. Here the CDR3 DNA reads TGTGCCACCAGCAGAGATGGGACAGATACGCAGTATTTT. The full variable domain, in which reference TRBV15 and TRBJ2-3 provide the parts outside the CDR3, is DAMVIQNPRYQVTQFGKPVTLSCSQTLNHNVMYWYQQKSSQAPKLLFHYYDKDFNNEADTPDNFQSRRPNTSFCFLDIRSPGLGDTAMYLCATSRDGTDTQYFGPGTRLTVL.